Here is one T cell receptor beta chain with its context. Its antigen remains unknown. The sample belongs to a study of blood T cells in healthy people across ages. Overall study: About one barcoded TCR beta cDNA was captured per two T cells.

V was clipped by 0 bases and J by 5 bases; unmatched bases: 9. The CDR3 runs to 15 residues. Germline V gene lookup returns CDR1 DFQATT and CDR2 SNEGSKA (reference sequence). Alongside a J-beta primer mix, a sample-barcoded 5' primer served in a second PCR lasting 7 to 11 cycles. TCRdb called the 5' RACE reads again in MiXCR, with one record for every CDR3 protein. The sample holds around 800,000 distinct CDR3 sequences, approximately 55% seen once. Study-wide findings and caveats: One million T cells yielded diversity estimates that were considered underestimates.

Sample donors were healthy Caucasian individuals that came from Russia, aged roughly 6 to 95. Input material: blood. The V and J genes are TRBV20-1 and TRBJ1-2; 7 nucleotides agree with TRBD1. The source is a man older than 75 in good health. The CDR3 protein is CSARDPTGSKYGYTF. CDR3 sequence (DNA): TGCAGTGCTAGAGATCCGACAGGGTCAAAGTATGGCTACACCTTC.